This T cell receptor (beta chain) appears in the sequencing data of a study of CD8 T cells in ankylosing spondylitis. Study-wide points: There was a TCR beta motif, made of several highly homologous variants, that appeared characteristic of ankylosing spondylitis blood. Disease-linked clones were reportedly significantly enriched in matched ankylosing spondylitis synovial fluid. Previous work reported some of these motif variants in the synovial fluid and blood of reactive arthritis. A CD8+ phenotype characterized the disease-linked clones, which were relatively rare in peripheral blood.

Germline CDR1 MDHEN, CDR2 SYDVKM. Between the trimmed V and J ends, which lost 6 bases and 1 base, there was a span of 13 bases. The CDR3 loop spans 15 amino acids. This clonotype has just a few counts. Its antigen is not known. 5'-RACE, quantitative and with molecular barcodes, yielded the TCR beta libraries. Using its own MiXCR run on the 5' RACE reads, TCRdb lists one record per CDR3 protein. The sample includes 670,000 or so distinct CDR3 sequences, 15% to 20% seen only once; the top ten take approximately 18%. Sample: blood, either unsorted or a sorted T cell fraction (not recorded which). This receptor was obtained from a male donor with ankylosing spondylitis. The V gene is TRBV28, the J gene TRBJ2-1; D unresolved. CDR3 coding DNA: TGTGCCAGCAGCCTAGACACCCTATCCTACAATGAGCAGTTCTTC. Its translation is CASSLDTLSYNEQFF.